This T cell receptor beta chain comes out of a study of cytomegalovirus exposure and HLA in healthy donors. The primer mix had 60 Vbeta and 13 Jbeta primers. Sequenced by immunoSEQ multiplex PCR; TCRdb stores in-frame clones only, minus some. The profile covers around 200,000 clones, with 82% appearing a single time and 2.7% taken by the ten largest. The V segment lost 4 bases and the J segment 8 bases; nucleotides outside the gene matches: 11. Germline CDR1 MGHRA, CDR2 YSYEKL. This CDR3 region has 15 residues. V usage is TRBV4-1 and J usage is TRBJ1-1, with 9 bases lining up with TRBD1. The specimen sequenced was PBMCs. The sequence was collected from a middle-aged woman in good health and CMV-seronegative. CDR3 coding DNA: TGCGCCAGCAGCCCCGAGGGACAGGGACGAACAGAAGCTTTCTTT. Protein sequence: CASSPEGQGRTEAFF.